This T cell receptor (beta chain) was sequenced for a study of graft-versus-host responses after intestinal transplantation. Study information: Multivisceral, liver-intestinal, or isolated intestinal transplants were received by the recipients.

Profiled with immunoSEQ multiplex PCR; TCRdb holds only in-frame clones, not every one. The sample has just over 95,000 clones, 80% to 95% seen once. Worth noting for this clone: The antigen is undetermined.

Study findings and constraints: Recipient marrow harbored GvH clones, some of which surfaced first in ileum or blood.

V lost 0 bases and J lost 10, with 10 bases in between. The germline V gene encodes CDR1 MNHEY and CDR2 SVGAGI. The CDR3 spans 13 residues. The chain carries TRBV6-5 and TRBJ2-1; D possibly corresponds to TRBD2 (5 bases). The sample consisted of unstimulated CD4+ T cells sorted from spleen or lymph node cells, taken before intestinal transplant. This receptor was obtained from a human donor who received an intestinal transplant. CDR3 residues: CASSYSSREEQFF. Written as DNA, the CDR3 is TGTGCCAGCAGTTACTCGAGTCGGGAAGAGCAGTTCTTC.